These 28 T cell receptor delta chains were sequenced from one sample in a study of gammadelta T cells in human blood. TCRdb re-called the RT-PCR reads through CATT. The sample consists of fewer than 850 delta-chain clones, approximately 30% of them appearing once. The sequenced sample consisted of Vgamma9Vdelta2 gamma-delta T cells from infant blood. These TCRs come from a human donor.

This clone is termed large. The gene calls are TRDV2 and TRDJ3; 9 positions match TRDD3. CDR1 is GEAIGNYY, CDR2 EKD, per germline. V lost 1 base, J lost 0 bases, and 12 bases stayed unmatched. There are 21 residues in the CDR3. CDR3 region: CACDTYWGTKESSWDTRQMFF. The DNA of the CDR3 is TGTGCCTGTGACACGTACTGGGGGACCAAGGAGAGCTCCTGGGACACCCGACAGATGTTTTTC.

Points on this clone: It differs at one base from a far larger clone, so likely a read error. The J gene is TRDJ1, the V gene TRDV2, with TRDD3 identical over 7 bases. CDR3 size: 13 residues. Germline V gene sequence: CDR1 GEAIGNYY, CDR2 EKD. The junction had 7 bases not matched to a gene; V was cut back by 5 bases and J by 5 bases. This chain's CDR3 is CACVRVLGDKLIF. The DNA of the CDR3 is TGTGCCTGTGTACGTGTACTGGGGGATAAACTCATCTTT.

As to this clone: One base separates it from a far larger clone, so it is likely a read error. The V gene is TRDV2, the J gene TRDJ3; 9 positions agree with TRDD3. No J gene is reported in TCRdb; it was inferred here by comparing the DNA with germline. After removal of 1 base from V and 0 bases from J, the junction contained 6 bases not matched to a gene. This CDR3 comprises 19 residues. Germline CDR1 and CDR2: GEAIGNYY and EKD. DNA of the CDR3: TGTGCCTGTGACACGACTGGGGGACACCCCTCCTGGGACACCCGACAGATGTTTTTC. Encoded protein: CACDTTGGHPSWDTRQMFF.

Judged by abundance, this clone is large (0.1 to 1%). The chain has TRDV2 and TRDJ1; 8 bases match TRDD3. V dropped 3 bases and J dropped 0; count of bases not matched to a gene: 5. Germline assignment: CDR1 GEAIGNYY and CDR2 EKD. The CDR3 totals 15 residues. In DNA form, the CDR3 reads TGTGCCTGTGACTCCTTACTGGGGGACACCGATAAACTCATCTTT. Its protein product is CACDSLLGDTDKLIF.

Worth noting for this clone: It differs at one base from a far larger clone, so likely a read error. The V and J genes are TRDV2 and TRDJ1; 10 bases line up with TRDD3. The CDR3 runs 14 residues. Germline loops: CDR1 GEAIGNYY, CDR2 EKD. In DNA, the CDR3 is TGTGCCCGTGACACCTGGGGGATAATCGATAAACTCATCTTT. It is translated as CARDTWGIIDKLIF.

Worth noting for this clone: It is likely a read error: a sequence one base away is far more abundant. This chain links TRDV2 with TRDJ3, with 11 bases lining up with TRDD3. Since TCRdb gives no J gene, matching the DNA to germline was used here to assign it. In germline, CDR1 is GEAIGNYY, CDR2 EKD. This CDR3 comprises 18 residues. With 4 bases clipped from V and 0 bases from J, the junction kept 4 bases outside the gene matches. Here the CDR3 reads CACDNTGGYSWDTRQMFF. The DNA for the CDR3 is TGTGCCTGTGATAATACTGGGGGATACTCCTGGGACACCCGACAGATGTTTTTC.

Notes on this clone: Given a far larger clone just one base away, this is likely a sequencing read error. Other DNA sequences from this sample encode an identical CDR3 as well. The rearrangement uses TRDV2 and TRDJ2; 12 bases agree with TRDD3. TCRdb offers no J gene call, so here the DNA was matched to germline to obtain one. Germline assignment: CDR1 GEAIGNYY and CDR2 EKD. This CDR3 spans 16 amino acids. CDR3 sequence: CACDILGDTLTAQLFF. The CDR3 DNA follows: TGTGCCTGTGACATACTGGGGGATACTTTGACGGCACAACTCTTCTTT.

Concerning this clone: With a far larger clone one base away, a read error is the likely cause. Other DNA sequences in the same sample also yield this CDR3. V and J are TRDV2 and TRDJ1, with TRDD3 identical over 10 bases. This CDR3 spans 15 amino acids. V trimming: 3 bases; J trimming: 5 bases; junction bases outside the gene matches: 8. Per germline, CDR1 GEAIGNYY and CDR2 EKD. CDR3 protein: CACDVLGDGADKLIF. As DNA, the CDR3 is TGTGCCTGTGACGTACTGGGGGATGGGGCAGATAAACTCATCTTT.

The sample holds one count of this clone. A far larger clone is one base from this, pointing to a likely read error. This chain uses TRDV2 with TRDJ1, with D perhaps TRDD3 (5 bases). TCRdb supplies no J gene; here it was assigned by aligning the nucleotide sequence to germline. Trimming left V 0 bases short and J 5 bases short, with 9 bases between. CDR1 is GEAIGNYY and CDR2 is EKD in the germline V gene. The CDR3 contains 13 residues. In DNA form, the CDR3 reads TGTGCCTGTGACACCGCCTGGGAGGATAAACTCATCTTT. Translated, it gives CACDTAWEDKLIF.

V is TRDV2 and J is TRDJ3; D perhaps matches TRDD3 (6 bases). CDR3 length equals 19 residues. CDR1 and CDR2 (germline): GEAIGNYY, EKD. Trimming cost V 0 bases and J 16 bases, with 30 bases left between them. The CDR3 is CACDTGWGDSSWDNRQMFF. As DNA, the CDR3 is TGTGCCTGTGACACCGGCTGGGGTGACAGCTCCTGGGACAACCGCCAGATGTTTTTC.

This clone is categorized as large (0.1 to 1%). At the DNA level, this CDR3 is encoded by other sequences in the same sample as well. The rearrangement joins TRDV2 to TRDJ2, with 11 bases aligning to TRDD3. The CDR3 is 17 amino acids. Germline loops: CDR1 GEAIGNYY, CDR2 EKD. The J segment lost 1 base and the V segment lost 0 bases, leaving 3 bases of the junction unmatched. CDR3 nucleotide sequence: TGTGCCTGTGACACCGTTGGGGGATACGGTTTGACAGCACAACTCTTCTTT. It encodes CACDTVGGYGLTAQLFF.

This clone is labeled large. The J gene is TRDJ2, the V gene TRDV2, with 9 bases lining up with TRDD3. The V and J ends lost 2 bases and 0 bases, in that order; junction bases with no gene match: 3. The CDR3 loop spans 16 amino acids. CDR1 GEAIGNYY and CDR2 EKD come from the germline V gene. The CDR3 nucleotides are TGTGCCTGTGACAAATTGGGGGATACTTTGACAGCACAACTCTTCTTT. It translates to CACDKLGDTLTAQLFF.

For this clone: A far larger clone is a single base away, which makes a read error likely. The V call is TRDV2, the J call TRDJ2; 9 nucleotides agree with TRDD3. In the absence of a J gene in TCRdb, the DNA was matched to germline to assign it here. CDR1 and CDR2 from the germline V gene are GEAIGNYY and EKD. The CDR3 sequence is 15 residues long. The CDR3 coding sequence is TGTGCCCGTGACATACTGGGGGATTTGACAGCACAACTCTTCTTT. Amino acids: CARDILGDLTAQLFF.

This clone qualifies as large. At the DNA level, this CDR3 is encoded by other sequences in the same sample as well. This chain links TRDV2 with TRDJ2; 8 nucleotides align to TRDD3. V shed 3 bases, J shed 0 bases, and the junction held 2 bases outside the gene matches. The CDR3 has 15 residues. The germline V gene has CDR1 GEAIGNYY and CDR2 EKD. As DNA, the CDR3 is TGTGCCTGTGACGCCTGGGGGACTTTGACAGCACAACTCTTCTTT. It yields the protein CACDAWGTLTAQLFF.

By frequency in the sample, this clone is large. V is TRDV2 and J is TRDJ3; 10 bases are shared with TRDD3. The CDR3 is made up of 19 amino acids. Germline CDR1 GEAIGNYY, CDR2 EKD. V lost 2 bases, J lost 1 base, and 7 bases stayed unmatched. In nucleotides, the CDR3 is TGTGCCTGTGACAGGGTACTGGGGGATCCGTCCTGGGACACCCGACAGATGTTTTTC. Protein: CACDRVLGDPSWDTRQMFF.

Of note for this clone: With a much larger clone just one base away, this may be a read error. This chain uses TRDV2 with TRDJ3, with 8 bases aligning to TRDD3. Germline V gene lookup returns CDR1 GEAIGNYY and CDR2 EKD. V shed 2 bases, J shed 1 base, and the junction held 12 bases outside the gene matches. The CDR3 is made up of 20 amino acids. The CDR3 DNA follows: TGTGCCTGTGACATGGGAGTACTGGGGGTCGGGTCCTGGGACACCCGACAGATGTTTTTC. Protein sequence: CACDMGVLGVGSWDTRQMFF.

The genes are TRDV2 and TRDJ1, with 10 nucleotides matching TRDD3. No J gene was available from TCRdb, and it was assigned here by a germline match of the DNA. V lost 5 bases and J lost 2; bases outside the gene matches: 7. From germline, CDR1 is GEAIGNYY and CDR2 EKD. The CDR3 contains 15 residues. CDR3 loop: CACVSVLGDTDKLIF. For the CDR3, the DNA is TGTGCCTGTGTAAGTGTACTGGGGGATACCGATAAACTCATCTTT.

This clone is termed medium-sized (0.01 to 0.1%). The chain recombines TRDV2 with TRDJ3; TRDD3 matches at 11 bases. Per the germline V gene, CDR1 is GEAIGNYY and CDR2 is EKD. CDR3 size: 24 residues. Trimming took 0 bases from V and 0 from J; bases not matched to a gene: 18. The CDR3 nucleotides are TGTGCCTGTGACACCGGAGGATGGGGGATACGCGTGGGGCCGAGCTCCTGGGACACCCGACAGATGTTTTTC. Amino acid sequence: CACDTGGWGIRVGPSSWDTRQMFF.

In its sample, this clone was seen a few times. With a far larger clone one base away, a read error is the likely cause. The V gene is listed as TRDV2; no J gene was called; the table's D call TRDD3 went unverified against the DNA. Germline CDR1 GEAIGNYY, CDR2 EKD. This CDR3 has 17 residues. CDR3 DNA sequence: TGTGCCTGTGACACCGTTCGGGACTCCTGGGACACCCGACAGACGTTTTTC. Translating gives CACDTVRDSWDTRQTFF.

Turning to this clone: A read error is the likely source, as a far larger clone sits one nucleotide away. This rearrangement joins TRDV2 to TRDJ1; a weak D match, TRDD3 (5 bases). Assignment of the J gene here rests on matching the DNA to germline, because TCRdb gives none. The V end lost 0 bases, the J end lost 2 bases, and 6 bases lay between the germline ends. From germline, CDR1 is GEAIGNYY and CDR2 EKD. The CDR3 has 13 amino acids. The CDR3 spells CACDTGGTDKLIF. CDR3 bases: TGTGCCTGTGACACCGGGGGGACCGATAAACTCATCTTT.

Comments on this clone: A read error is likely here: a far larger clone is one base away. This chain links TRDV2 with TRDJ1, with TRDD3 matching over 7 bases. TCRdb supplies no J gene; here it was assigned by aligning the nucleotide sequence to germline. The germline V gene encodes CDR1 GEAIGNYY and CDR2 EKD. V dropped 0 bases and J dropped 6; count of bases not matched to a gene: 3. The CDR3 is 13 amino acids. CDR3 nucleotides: TGTGCCTGTGACACCTGGGGGACCAATAAACTCATCTTT. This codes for CACDTWGTNKLIF.

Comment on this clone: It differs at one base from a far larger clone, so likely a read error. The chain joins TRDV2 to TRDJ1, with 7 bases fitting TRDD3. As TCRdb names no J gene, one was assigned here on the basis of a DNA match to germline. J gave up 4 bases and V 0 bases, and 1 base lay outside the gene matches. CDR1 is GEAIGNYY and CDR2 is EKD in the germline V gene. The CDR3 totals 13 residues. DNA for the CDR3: TGTGCCTGTGACACCTGGGGGAACGATAAACTCATCTTT. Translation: CACDTWGNDKLIF.

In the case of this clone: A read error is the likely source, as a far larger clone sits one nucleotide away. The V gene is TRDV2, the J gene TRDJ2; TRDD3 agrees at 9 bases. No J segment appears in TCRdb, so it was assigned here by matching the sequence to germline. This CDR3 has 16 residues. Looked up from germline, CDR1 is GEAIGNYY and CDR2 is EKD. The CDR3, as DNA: TGTGCCTGTGATGAATGGGGGATAGGTTTGATAGCACAACTCTTCTTT. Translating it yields CACDEWGIGLIAQLFF.

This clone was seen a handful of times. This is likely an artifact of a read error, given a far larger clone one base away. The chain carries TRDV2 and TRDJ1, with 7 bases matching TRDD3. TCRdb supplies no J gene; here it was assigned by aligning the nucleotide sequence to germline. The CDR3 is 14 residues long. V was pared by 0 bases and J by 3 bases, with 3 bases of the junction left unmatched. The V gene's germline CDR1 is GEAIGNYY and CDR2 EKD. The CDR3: CACDTVGDSDKLIF. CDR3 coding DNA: TGTGCCTGTGACACCGTGGGGGACTCCGATAAACTCATCTTT.

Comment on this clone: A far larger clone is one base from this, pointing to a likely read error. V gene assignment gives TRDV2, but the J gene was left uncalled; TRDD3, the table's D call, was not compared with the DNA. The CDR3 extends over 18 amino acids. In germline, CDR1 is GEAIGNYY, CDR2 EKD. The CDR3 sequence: CACDLLGASSWDTRQMFF. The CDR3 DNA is TGTGCCTGTGACTTACTGGGGGCAAGCTCCTGGGACACCCGACAAATGTTTTTC.

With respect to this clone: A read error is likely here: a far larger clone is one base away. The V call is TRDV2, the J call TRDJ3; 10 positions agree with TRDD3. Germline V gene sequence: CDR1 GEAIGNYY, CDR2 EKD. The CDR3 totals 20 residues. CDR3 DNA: TGTGCCTGTGACACCGTACTGGGGGATCTGGGCTCCCGGGACACCCGACAGATGTTTTTC. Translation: CACDTVLGDLGSRDTRQMFF.

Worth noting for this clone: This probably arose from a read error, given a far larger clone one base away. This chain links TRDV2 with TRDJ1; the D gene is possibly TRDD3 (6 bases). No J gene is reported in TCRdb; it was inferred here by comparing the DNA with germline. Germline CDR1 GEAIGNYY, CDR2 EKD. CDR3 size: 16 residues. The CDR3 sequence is CACYTGGGRATDKLIF. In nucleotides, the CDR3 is TGTGCCTGTTACACCGGCGGGGGACGTGCTACCGATAAACTCATCTTT.

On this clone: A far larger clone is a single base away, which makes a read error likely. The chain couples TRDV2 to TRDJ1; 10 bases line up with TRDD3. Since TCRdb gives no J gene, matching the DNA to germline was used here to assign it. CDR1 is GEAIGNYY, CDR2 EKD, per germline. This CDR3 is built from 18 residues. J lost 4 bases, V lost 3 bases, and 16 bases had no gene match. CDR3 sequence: CACDQVPGDTQNSDKLIF. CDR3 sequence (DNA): TGTGCCTGTGACCAAGTTCCGGGGGATACGCAAAATAGCGATAAACTCATCTTT.